This TCR beta chain was identified in a study of metastatic and nonmetastatic thyroid tumors. Looking at the study overall: Across blood and tumor or nodule tissue, repertoires from malignant and benign thyroid patients were compared with one another. Study-level results: Across blood and tumor, TCR beta diversity in malignant thyroid tumors was reportedly significantly higher than in benign nodules.

With 5 bases clipped from V and 3 bases from J, the junction kept 8 bases outside the gene matches. The CDR3 runs 15 residues. Germline V gene sequence: CDR1 MNHNS, CDR2 SASEGT. This clone has only a few counts. Its antigen remains unknown. The authors' processing: The study's classifier, a distant-metastasis tool for papillary thyroid cancer, was built using CDR3 differences across clinicopathological groups. TCRdb recomputed clones from the PCR reads via MiXCR. TCRdb assigned the V and J calls; the authors' analysis was not used. Among some 86,000 clones listed, around 13% were seen once. Among the patients, none had received any treatment before thyroid surgery.

The sequence was collected from a female donor with papillary thyroid cancer or a benign thyroid nodule (not recorded which). Some clones in this sample may be carry-over from other donors' samples. The chain joins TRBV6-1 to TRBJ1-2, with 8 bases matching TRBD1. Sequenced: tumor tissue. Here the CDR3 DNA reads TGTGCCAGCAGTCCCATGGTGACAGGGGACTATGGCTACACCTTC. The encoded protein is CASSPMVTGDYGYTF.